Each of the 3 T cell receptor beta chains below was sequenced from the same sample in a study of PD-1 blockade in classical Hodgkin lymphoma. The table came from immunoSEQ multiplex PCR; TCRdb's copy has only in-frame clones and leaves some out. Of 70,000 to 80,000 clones in the sample, approximately 94% are singletons; the top ten hold around 8.5%. Relapse was seen in all patients after autologous stem cell transplantation, and brentuximab vedotin exposure was variable. The sequencing here drew on peripheral blood mononuclear cells (PBMCs), taken at baseline. The receptors here all came from a human donor with classical Hodgkin lymphoma.

The chain has TRBV11-3 and TRBJ2-1, with TRBD1 matching 7 bases. CDR1 and CDR2 from the germline V gene are SGHNT and YENEEA. V was pared by 5 bases and J by 6 bases, with 4 bases of the junction left unmatched. The CDR3 is 13 residues long. CDR3 residues: CASSQGEGNEQFF. The CDR3 DNA reads as TGTGCCAGCAGCCAGGGGGAAGGCAATGAGCAGTTCTTC.

DNA of the CDR3: TGCAGCGTTGAAAGCAGGGGCCAAGAGACCCAGTACTTC. It translates to CSVESRGQETQYF. The chain carries TRBV29-1 and TRBJ2-5, with a tentative D call TRBD1 (6 bases). V lost 2 bases and J lost 1, with 8 bases in between. CDR1 SQVTM and CDR2 ANQGSEA come from the germline V gene. The CDR3 is 13 amino acids.

The chain is built from TRBV13 and TRBJ1-3; 8 nucleotides line up with TRBD1. V dropped 5 bases and J dropped 4; count of bases not matched to a gene: 7. The length of the CDR3 is 15 residues. Germline-derived CDR1 and CDR2 are PRHDT and FYEKMQ (reference sequence). CDR3 nucleotides: TGTGCCAGCAGCGCGCGAGGACAGGGAGGAAACACCATATATTTT. Translated: CASSARGQGGNTIYF.